Below, 3 T cell receptor beta chains from the same sample are listed, as sequenced in a study of blood T cell repertoires in COVID-19. The method was immunoSEQ multiplex PCR; TCRdb's version includes in-frame clones alone and lacks a portion of them. The table includes 250,000 to 300,000 clones, around 82% detected once. The sample taken for sequencing was peripheral blood. These receptors originate from a man older than 75 with acute or convalescent COVID-19.

V and J are TRBV28 and TRBJ1-5, with TRBD1 as a possible D gene (6 bases). The CDR3 extends over 15 amino acids. Germline CDR1 reads MDHEN; CDR2 reads SYDVKM. Trimming pared 4 bases from V and 7 bases from J, leaving 17 bases between. In nucleotides, the CDR3 is TGTGCCAGCAGTTCACAAAAACAGGGAAAGCAGCCCCAGCATTTT. Translating it yields CASSSQKQGKQPQHF.

The J gene is TRBJ2-7, the V gene TRBV30, with D unresolved. The CDR3 runs 16 residues. V dropped 4 bases and J dropped 0 bases, with 19 bases sitting between them. Germline values: CDR1 GTSNPN, CDR2 SVGIG (reference sequence). CDR3: CAWTPKANRFSYEQYF. The CDR3 DNA follows: TGTGCCTGGACCCCGAAGGCAAACAGATTCTCCTACGAGCAGTACTTC.

The genes are TRBV5-4 and TRBJ1-2, with D perhaps TRBD1 (6 bases). Germline values: CDR1 SGHNT, CDR2 YYREEE (reference sequence). CDR3 length: 14 residues. Trimming shortened V by 0 bases and J by 8 bases, and 14 bases separated the two germline ends. The CDR3 DNA follows: TGTGCCAGCAGCTTGGCGGGACAACCGGCGGGCTACACCTTC. Protein sequence: CASSLAGQPAGYTF.